This TCR beta chain was captured by sequencing in a study of blood T cell repertoires in COVID-19. Across the whole study: Sites in the United States, Italy and Spain provided acute and convalescent COVID-19 samples. Sample material is recorded as cDNA or gDNA derived from T cells, B-cell-depleted T cells, or PBMCs.

Per the original methods: Reference gene primers were amplified, and this amplification served to estimate nucleated cell counts. Profiled with immunoSEQ multiplex PCR; TCRdb holds only in-frame clones, not every one. That table gives V, J and clone size, and the DNA gave D and trimming. The data contain approximately 250,000 clones, roughly 88% of them singletons. Germline V gene data show CDR1 as LGHDT and CDR2 as YNNKEL (reference sequence). The length of the CDR3 is 15 residues. The ends lost 1 base at V and 4 bases at J; junction bases unmatched: 5. The sample comprised peripheral blood. The source is a man aged 35 to 55 who had recovered from COVID-19. The chain combines TRBV3-1 (or the pseudogene TRBV3-2) with TRBJ1-2; 8 nucleotides align to TRBD1. This CDR3 reads CASSQVGQGVYGYTF. DNA of the CDR3: TGTGCCAGCAGCCAAGTAGGACAGGGTGTCTATGGCTACACCTTC.